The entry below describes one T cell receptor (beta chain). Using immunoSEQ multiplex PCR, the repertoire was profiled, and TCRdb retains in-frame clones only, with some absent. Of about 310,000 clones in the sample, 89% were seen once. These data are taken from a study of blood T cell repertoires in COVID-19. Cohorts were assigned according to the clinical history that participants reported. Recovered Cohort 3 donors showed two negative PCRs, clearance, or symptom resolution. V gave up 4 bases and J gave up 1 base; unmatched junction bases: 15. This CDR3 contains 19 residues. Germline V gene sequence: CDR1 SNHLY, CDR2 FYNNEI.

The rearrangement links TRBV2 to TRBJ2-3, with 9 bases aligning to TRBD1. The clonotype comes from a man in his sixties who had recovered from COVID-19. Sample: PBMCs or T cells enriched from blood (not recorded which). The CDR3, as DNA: TGTGCCAGCAGTGTCGGGGACAGGGATTGGCGGTTTGGCACAGATACGCAGTATTTT. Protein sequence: CASSVGDRDWRFGTDTQYF.